Below, 18 T cell receptor beta chains from the same sample are listed, as sequenced in a study of CD4+ T cells in melanoma. Profiling relied on immunoSEQ multiplex PCR, and the TCRdb table lists in-frame clones only, not all of them. The table has about 55,000 clones, nearly 70% seen once. The sequencing input was tumor tissue. Receptors originate from a human donor with melanoma.

This clone has a count of ten or more. CDR3 sequence reads: CASSLGGLAQPQHF. DNA for the CDR3: TGTGCCAGCAGCTTAGGGGGTTTGGCGCAGCCCCAGCATTTT. The J gene is TRBJ1-5, the V gene TRBV7-8; D unresolved. Germline CDR1 reads SGHVS; CDR2 reads FQNEAQ. V lost 1 base, J lost 7 bases, and 11 bases lay in between. The CDR3 is 14 amino acids.

The V and J genes are TRBV6-1 and TRBJ2-7, with 8 bases matching TRBD1. After removal of 4 bases from V and 0 bases from J, the junction contained 5 bases not matched to a gene. Germline V gives CDR1 MNHNS, CDR2 SASEGT. The CDR3 consists of 15 residues. The CDR3 nucleotides are TGTGCCAGCAGTGTAGAGGGGACAGGCTCCTACGAGCAGTACTTC. It is translated as CASSVEGTGSYEQYF.

The V gene is TRBV5-1, the J gene TRBJ2-5; perhaps TRBD2 as D (6 bases). V lost 2 bases and J lost 1, with 9 bases in between. The CDR3 totals 14 residues. Germline V gene sequence: CDR1 SGHRS, CDR2 YFSETQ. This chain's CDR3 is CASSFLGLQETQYF. As DNA, the CDR3 is TGCGCCAGCAGCTTCCTGGGACTCCAAGAGACCCAGTACTTC.

This clone occurred once. J is TRBJ1-1 and V is TRBV5-8; the D is unclear. Germline values: CDR1 SGHTS, CDR2 YDEGEE. There are 14 residues in the CDR3. The germline V and J ends were trimmed by 0 bases and 1 base, with 7 bases remaining between them. CDR3 amino acids: CASSLVWGNTEAFF. CDR3 bases: TGTGCCAGCAGCTTGGTTTGGGGGAACACTGAAGCTTTCTTT.

V usage is TRBV2 and J usage is TRBJ2-3; 7 nucleotides agree with TRBD2. The CDR3 length is 15 residues. J was trimmed by 2 bases and V by 6 bases; bases with no gene match: 8. Germline lookup yields CDR1 SNHLY and CDR2 FYNNEI. CDR3 in amino acids: CASSLGTTTTDTQYF. The CDR3 region has the DNA TGTGCCAGCAGCCTCGGGACTACAACCACAGATACGCAGTATTTT.

This rearrangement joins TRBV7-8 to TRBJ1-5, with D hard to call. Germline V CDR1 and CDR2: SGHVS, FQNEAQ. The length of the CDR3 is 13 residues. The germline V and J ends were trimmed by 2 bases and 7 bases, with 9 bases remaining between them. CDR3: CASSLPNGQPQHF. Written as DNA, the CDR3 is TGTGCCAGCAGCTTACCTAATGGGCAGCCCCAGCATTTT. Variable domain in full (rest from reference TRBV7-8 and TRBJ1-5): GAGVSQSPRYKVAKRGQDVALRCDPISGHVSLFWYQQALGQGPEFLTYFQNEAQLDKSGLPSDRFFAERPEGSVSTLKIQRTQQEDSAVYLCASSLPNGQPQHFGDGTRLSIL.

The sample holds many counts of this clone. The V gene is TRBV7-9, the J gene TRBJ2-1; D gene uncertain. Trimming cost V 1 base and J 5 bases, with 21 bases left between them. There are 18 residues in the CDR3. CDR1 and CDR2 from the germline V gene are SEHNR and FQNEAQ (reference sequence). The DNA of the CDR3 is TGTGCCAGCAGCTTAGATCGTCAGTTCTGGTTCAGAGACAATGAGCAGTTCTTC. This codes for CASSLDRQFWFRDNEQFF.

This clone was seen a handful of times. The J gene is TRBJ1-2, the V gene TRBV6-5; a weak D match, TRBD1 (5 bases). The CDR3 runs to 12 residues. CDR1 and CDR2 from the germline V gene are MNHEY and SVGAGI. V lost 1 base and J 6 bases, leaving 6 bases between the germline ends. CDR3 in DNA: TGTGCCAGCAGTTACTTAGGGGATGGCTACACCTTC. Translating it yields CASSYLGDGYTF.

In this sample, this clone is medium-sized. The chain carries TRBV6-6 and TRBJ1-5; the D is unclear. This CDR3 contains 14 residues. Germline values: CDR1 MNHNY, CDR2 SVGAGI (reference sequence). V gave up 4 bases and J gave up 6 bases, with 13 bases separating them. The CDR3 protein is CASSLSPVSQPQHF. CDR3 sequence (DNA): TGTGCCAGCAGTTTATCCCCCGTCAGTCAGCCCCAGCATTTT.

The table lists this clone with a few counts. This sequence joins TRBV28 and TRBJ1-5; D remains ambiguous. CDR3 length: 14 amino acids. Between the trimmed V and J ends, which lost 6 bases and 6 bases, there was a span of 15 bases. Germline CDR1 MDHEN, CDR2 SYDVKM. CDR3 residues: CASRNYLVGQPQHF. The DNA for the CDR3 is TGTGCCAGCAGGAATTACCTGGTAGGTCAGCCCCAGCATTTT.

The chain has TRBV2 and TRBJ1-4, with TRBD1 identical over 10 bases. V shed 7 bases and J 5 bases; nucleotides not matched to a gene: 4. The CDR3 spans 14 residues. Germline CDR1 and CDR2: SNHLY and FYNNEI. The CDR3, as DNA: TGTGCCAGCACCGGACAGGGGGGGAATGAAAAACTGTTTTTT. Translating gives CASTGQGGNEKLFF.

The chain couples TRBV13 to TRBJ2-3; D gene ambiguous. This CDR3 region has 13 residues. Trimming cost V 5 bases and J 6 bases, with 12 bases left between them. Germline CDR1 PRHDT, CDR2 FYEKMQ (reference sequence). CDR3 in amino acids: CASSGPGSDTQYF. In DNA form, the CDR3 reads TGTGCCAGCAGCGGTCCCGGATCGGATACGCAGTATTTT.

This rearrangement joins TRBV9 to TRBJ2-5, with D unclear. The end of the DNA is better explained by TRBJ2-7, so the J call may be wrong. Germline V gives CDR1 SGDLS, CDR2 YYNGEE. The CDR3 extends over 16 amino acids. The CDR3 DNA follows: TGTGCCAGCAGCGTAGAATCAGAGAACCCCCACTACGAGCAGTACTTC. Translation: CASSVESENPHYEQYF.

This clone was detected only a few times. V and J are TRBV27 and TRBJ1-6, with 7 bases matching TRBD1. This CDR3 has 16 residues. Germline CDR1 and CDR2: MNHEY and SMNVEV (reference sequence). V was pared by 6 bases and J by 8 bases, with 13 bases of the junction left unmatched. CDR3 sequence reads: CASRKKGTEPYSPLHF. DNA of the CDR3: TGTGCCAGCAGGAAAAAAGGGACAGAGCCGTATTCACCCCTCCACTTT.

The J gene is TRBJ2-7, the V gene TRBV7-8; 8 positions match TRBD1. CDR3 size: 15 residues. Germline V gene lookup returns CDR1 SGHVS and CDR2 FQNEAQ. After removal of 4 bases from V and 3 bases from J, the junction contained 8 bases not matched to a gene. The CDR3 here is CASSSLTGGLYEQYF. In DNA, the CDR3 is TGTGCCAGCAGCTCCCTTACAGGGGGTCTCTACGAGCAGTACTTC.

The rearrangement uses TRBV5-1 and TRBJ1-4; D call uncertain. The CDR3 consists of 16 residues. With 4 bases removed from V and 0 bases from J, the gap between germline ends came to 13 bases. The germline V gene has CDR1 SGHRS and CDR2 YFSETQ. DNA of the CDR3: TGCGCCAGCAGCCCTGGAGAGCTTGCAACTAATGAAAAACTGTTTTTT. This translates into CASSPGELATNEKLFF.

The gene calls are TRBV28 and TRBJ1-1; D not resolved. The CDR3 loop spans 11 amino acids. Per germline, CDR1 MDHEN and CDR2 SYDVKM. The germline V and J ends were trimmed by 7 bases and 3 bases, with 6 bases remaining between them. The CDR3 here is CASTIHTEAFF. DNA for the CDR3: TGTGCCAGCACGATACACACTGAAGCTTTCTTT.

This clone was counted between two and nine times. This sequence joins TRBV9 and TRBJ2-7, with 13 bases lining up with TRBD2. The V and J ends lost 4 bases and 0 bases, in that order; junction bases with no gene match: 4. The germline gives CDR1 SGDLS, CDR2 YYNGEE. This CDR3 has 16 residues. The CDR3 nucleotides are TGTGCCAGCAGCCCAGGACTAGCGGGGGCCTCCTACGAGCAGTACTTC. Amino acids: CASSPGLAGASYEQYF.